This T cell receptor beta chain was captured by sequencing in a study of cytomegalovirus exposure and HLA in healthy donors. The primer mix had 60 Vbeta and 13 Jbeta primers. Sequencing was performed with immunoSEQ multiplex PCR; in TCRdb, only in-frame clones are kept and a portion is missing. The data show 65,000 to 85,000 clones, 79% seen once. The V end lost 3 bases, the J end lost 5 bases, and 10 bases lay between the germline ends. Looked up from germline, CDR1 is MNHEY and CDR2 is SVGAGI. CDR3 size: 13 residues. Sequenced material: PBMCs. This TCR was recovered from a woman in her thirties or forties in good health and CMV-seropositive. The rearrangement uses TRBV6-5 and TRBJ1-1; D gene ambiguous. CDR3 coding DNA: TGTGCCAGCAGTTATACTCCGGGGACTGAAGCTTTCTTT. This sequence encodes CASSYTPGTEAFF.